Each of the 16 T cell receptor beta chains below was sequenced from the same sample in a study of tumor-infiltrating lymphocytes in oesophageal squamous cell carcinoma. TCRdb re-called the PCR reads with MiXCR, one entry per CDR3 protein. In the table there are 10,000 or so distinct CDR3 sequences, about three fifths of which are singletons. Sequencing was performed on esophageal tumor tissue. The receptors shown here come from a female donor with esophageal squamous cell carcinoma.

This clonotype was detected once. The chain is built from TRBV27 and TRBJ2-7, with 8 nucleotides matching TRBD2. With the DNA end fitting TRBJ2-1 better, the J assignment may be wrong. The CDR3 spans 16 residues. Germline V gene sequence: CDR1 MNHEY, CDR2 SMNVEV (reference sequence). The CDR3 reads CASSYASGGKYNEQFF. CDR3 in DNA: TGTGCCAGCAGTTATGCAAGCGGGGGCAAATACAATGAGCAGTTCTTC.

V gene TRBV6-1 combines with J gene TRBJ2-3; possible D gene TRBD1, 7 bases. The ends were cut back, 6 bases at V and 2 bases at J, with 12 bases in the middle. The CDR3 has 14 residues. The germline CDR1 and CDR2 sequences are MNHNS and SASEGT. CDR3 DNA: TGTGCCAGCAGGACAGGGAGGTACACAGATACGCAGTATTTT. It codes for CASRTGRYTDTQYF.

V gene TRBV12-5 combines with J gene TRBJ2-2; D is unclear. CDR1 is LGHNT, CDR2 FRNRAP, per germline. Trimming removed 2 bases at V and 8 bases at J, with 3 bases between. This CDR3 spans 11 amino acids. The CDR3 here is CASGLSGELFF. The CDR3 DNA follows: TGTGCTAGTGGTTTGTCTGGGGAGCTGTTTTTT.

J is TRBJ1-3 and V is TRBV7-2, with D maybe TRBD1 (5 bases). V was pared by 4 bases and J by 5 bases, with 9 bases between. The germline V gene encodes CDR1 SGHTA and CDR2 FQGNSA. The CDR3 loop spans 13 amino acids. As DNA, the CDR3 is TGTGCCAGCAGCTCGGGACGGAGAAACACCATATATTTT. This codes for CASSSGRRNTIYF.

In its sample, this clonotype ranks as medium-sized. The rearrangement links TRBV11-2 to TRBJ2-2; D ambiguous. Trimming cost V 3 bases and J 5 bases, with 4 bases left between them. This CDR3 has 12 residues. In germline, CDR1 is SGHAT, CDR2 FQNNGV. This CDR3 reads CASSFMTGELFF. Written as DNA, the CDR3 is TGTGCCAGCAGCTTCATGACCGGGGAGCTGTTTTTT.

The V call is TRBV7-3, the J call TRBJ2-1, with a tentative D call TRBD1 (5 bases). TRBJ2-5 explains the end of the DNA better; the J call may be wrong. Germline V gives CDR1 SGHTA, CDR2 FQGTGA. The CDR3 runs 15 residues. This chain's CDR3 is CASSLWSGPQETQYF. The CDR3 region has the DNA TGTGCCAGCAGCTTATGGTCAGGGCCGCAAGAGACCCAGTACTTC.

As DNA, the CDR3 is TGTGCCAGCAGCTTCTTATTACAGGGGCGACACGGGAACACTGAAGCTTTCTTT. Amino acids: CASSFLLQGRHGNTEAFF. V usage is TRBV7-8 and J usage is TRBJ1-1; 7 positions agree with TRBD1. CDR1 SGHVS and CDR2 FQNEAQ come from the germline V gene. J was trimmed by 1 base and V by 3 bases; bases with no gene match: 14. The CDR3 loop spans 18 amino acids. Complete variable domain (other parts from reference TRBV7-8 and TRBJ1-1): GAGVSQSPRYKVAKRGQDVALRCDPISGHVSLFWYQQALGQGPEFLTYFQNEAQLDKSGLPSDRFFAERPEGSVSTLKIQRTQQEDSAVYLCASSFLLQGRHGNTEAFFGQGTRLTVV.

In its sample, this clonotype was seen a few times. This chain joins TRBV7-3 and TRBJ2-6; TRBD1 agrees at 11 bases. CDR3 length: 16 residues. Per germline, CDR1 SGHTA and CDR2 FQGTGA. Unmatched junction bases numbered 10, after V lost 0 bases and J lost 15 bases. In DNA, the CDR3 is TGTGCCAGCAGCTTAACGTCCGGGACAGGGGGAAGTGGCCTGACTTTC. This encodes CASSLTSGTGGSGLTF.

The V call is TRBV7-2, the J call TRBJ2-3, with D perhaps matching TRBD2 (5 bases). Germline values: CDR1 SGHTA, CDR2 FQGNSA. The CDR3 is made up of 14 amino acids. Trimming removed 1 base at V and 4 bases at J, with 9 bases between. This CDR3 is CASSLDGGPDTQYF. CDR3 coding DNA: TGTGCCAGCAGCTTAGACGGAGGCCCAGATACGCAGTATTTT.

This chain connects TRBV7-2 to TRBJ1-4; no reliable D call. Germline V gene data show CDR1 as SGHTA and CDR2 as FQGNSA. V lost 3 bases to trimming and J lost 7 bases, with 6 bases between them. The CDR3 is 12 amino acids. CDR3: CASSLLGEKLFF. In nucleotides, the CDR3 is TGTGCCAGCAGCTTGTTAGGTGAAAAACTGTTTTTT.

The chain combines TRBV7-2 with TRBJ2-3; 7 positions agree with TRBD2. There are 15 residues in the CDR3. The J segment lost 11 bases and the V segment lost 1 base, leaving 12 bases of the junction unmatched. Germline-derived CDR1 and CDR2 are SGHTA and FQGNSA. The CDR3 DNA follows: TGTGCCAGCAGCTTAGTTGAGGGAGGGCGCTACGAGCAGTATTTT. Protein product: CASSLVEGGRYEQYF.

The chain links TRBV6-1 to TRBJ1-1; D gene uncertain. The V and J ends lost 6 bases and 6 bases respectively, with 11 bases between them. The CDR3 has 12 residues. Per germline, CDR1 MNHNS and CDR2 SASEGT. CDR3: CASSPGGSEAFF. In DNA form, the CDR3 reads TGTGCCAGCAGCCCCGGTGGGTCTGAAGCTTTCTTT.

This clonotype has just a few counts. A much larger clone lies one base from this, so it may be a read error. The chain joins TRBV10-1 to TRBJ2-5, with 8 bases fitting TRBD2. This CDR3 region has 16 residues. Germline V lookup: CDR1 WNHNN, CDR2 SYGVQD (reference sequence). After removal of 7 bases from V and 11 bases from J, the junction contained 21 bases not matched to a gene. CDR3 region: CASIEEDSGTYNEQYF. The CDR3 bases are TGCGCCAGCATAGAGGAGGATAGCGGGACCTACAATGAGCAGTACTTC.

At least ten counts were recorded for this clonotype. V and J are TRBV5-1 and TRBJ1-2, with D maybe TRBD1 (5 bases). V was trimmed by 1 base and J by 4 bases, leaving 14 bases between them. The germline CDR1 and CDR2 sequences are SGHRS and YFSETQ. CDR3 length: 15 residues. This CDR3 is CASSLNTARVYGYTF. As DNA, the CDR3 is TGCGCCAGCAGCTTGAATACGGCCAGGGTCTATGGCTACACCTTC.

This clonotype was seen only a few times. The chain joins TRBV28 to TRBJ1-1; 8 positions agree with TRBD1. V lost 1 base to trimming and J lost 14 bases; unmatched junction nucleotides: 6. Germline loops: CDR1 MDHEN, CDR2 SYDVKM. The CDR3 has 12 amino acids. The CDR3 sequence: CASSLYRQGRFF. In DNA, the CDR3 is TGTGCCAGCAGTTTATACCGACAGGGGAGGTTCTTT.

By proportion, this clonotype is large. The chain combines TRBV7-3 with TRBJ2-1; D uncertain. The germline CDR1 and CDR2 sequences are SGHTA and FQGTGA. Trimming removed 0 bases at V and 0 bases at J, with 6 bases between. The CDR3 length is 15 residues. The CDR3, as DNA: TGTGCCAGCAGCTTAACTGTAAGCTCCTACAATGAGCAGTTCTTC. Residues: CASSLTVSSYNEQFF.